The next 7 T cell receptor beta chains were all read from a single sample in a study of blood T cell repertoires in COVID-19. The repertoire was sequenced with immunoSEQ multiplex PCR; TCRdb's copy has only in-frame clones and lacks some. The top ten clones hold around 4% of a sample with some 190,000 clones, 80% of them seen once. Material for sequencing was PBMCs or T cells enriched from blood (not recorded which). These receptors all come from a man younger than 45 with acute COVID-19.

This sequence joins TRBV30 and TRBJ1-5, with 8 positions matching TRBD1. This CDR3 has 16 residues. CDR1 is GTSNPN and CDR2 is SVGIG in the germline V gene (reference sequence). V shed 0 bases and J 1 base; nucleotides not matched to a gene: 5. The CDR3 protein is CAWSVRTGLSNQPQHF. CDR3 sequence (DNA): TGTGCCTGGAGTGTCCGGACAGGGTTAAGCAATCAGCCCCAGCATTTT.

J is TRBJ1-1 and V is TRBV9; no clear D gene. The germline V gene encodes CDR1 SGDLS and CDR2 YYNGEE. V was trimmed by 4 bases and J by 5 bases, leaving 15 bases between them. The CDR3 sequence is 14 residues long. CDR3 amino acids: CASSPQKTRTEAFF. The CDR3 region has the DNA TGTGCCAGCAGCCCTCAAAAGACGAGGACTGAAGCTTTCTTT.

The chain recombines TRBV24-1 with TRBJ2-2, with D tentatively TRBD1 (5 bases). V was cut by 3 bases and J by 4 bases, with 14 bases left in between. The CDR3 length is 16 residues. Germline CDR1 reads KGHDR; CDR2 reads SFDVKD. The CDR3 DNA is TGTGCCACCAGTGATACCGACAGAAGTGGCACCGGGGAGCTGTTTTTT. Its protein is CATSDTDRSGTGELFF.

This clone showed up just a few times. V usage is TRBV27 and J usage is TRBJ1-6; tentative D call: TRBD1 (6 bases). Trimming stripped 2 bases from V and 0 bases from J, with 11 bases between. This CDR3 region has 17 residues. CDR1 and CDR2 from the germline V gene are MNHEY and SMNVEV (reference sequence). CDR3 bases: TGTGCCAGCAGTTTAAAGACAGGTAGCTCCTATAATTCACCCCTCCACTTT. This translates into CASSLKTGSSYNSPLHF.

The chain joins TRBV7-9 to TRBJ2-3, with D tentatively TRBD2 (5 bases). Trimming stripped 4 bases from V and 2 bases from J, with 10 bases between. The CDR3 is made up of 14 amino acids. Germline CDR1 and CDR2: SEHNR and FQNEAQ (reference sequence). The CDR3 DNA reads TGTGCCAGCAGCTCCAGCGGATCCACAGATACGCAGTATTTT. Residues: CASSSSGSTDTQYF.

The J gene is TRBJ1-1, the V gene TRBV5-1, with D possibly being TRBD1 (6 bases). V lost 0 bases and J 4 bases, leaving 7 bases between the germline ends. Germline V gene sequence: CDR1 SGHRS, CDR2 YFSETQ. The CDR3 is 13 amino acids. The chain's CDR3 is CASSLGGLTEAFF. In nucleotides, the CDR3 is TGCGCCAGCAGCTTGGGGGGGCTCACTGAAGCTTTCTTT.

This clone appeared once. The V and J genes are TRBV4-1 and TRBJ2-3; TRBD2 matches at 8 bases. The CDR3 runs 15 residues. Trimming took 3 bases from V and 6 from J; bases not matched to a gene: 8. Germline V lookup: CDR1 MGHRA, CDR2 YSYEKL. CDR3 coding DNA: TGCGCCAGCAGCCACCTCCTGCGGGGGGTTGATACGCAGTATTTT. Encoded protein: CASSHLLRGVDTQYF.